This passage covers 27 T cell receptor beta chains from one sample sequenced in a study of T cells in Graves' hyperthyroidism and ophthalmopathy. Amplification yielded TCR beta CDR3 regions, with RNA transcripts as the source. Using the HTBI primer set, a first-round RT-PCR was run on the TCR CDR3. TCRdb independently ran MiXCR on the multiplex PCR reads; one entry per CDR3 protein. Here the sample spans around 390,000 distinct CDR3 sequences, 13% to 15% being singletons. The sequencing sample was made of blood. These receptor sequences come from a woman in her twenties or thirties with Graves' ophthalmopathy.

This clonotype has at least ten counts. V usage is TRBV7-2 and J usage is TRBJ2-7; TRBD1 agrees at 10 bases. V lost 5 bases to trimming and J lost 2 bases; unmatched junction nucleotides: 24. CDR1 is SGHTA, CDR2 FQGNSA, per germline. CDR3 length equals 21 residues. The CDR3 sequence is CASSPPTGGLHRQGAPYEQYF. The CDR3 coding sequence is TGTGCCAGCAGCCCCCCGACAGGGGGCCTCCATCGACAGGGGGCCCCCTACGAGCAGTACTTC.

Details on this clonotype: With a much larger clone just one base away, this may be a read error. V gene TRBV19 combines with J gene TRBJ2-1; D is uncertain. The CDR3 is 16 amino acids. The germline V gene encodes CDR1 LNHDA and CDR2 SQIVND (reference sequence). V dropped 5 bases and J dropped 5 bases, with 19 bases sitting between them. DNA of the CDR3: TGTGCCAGTAGTTTAGGTAGAGGCCAGGTCAACAATGAGCAGTTCTTC. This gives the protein CASSLGRGQVNNEQFF.

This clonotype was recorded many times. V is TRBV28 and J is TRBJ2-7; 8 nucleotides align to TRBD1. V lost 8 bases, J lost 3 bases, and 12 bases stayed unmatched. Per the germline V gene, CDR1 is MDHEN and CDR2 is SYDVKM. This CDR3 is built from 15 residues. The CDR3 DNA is TGTGCCAGCGGTGTAAGGACAGGGTTGTTCTACGAGCAGTACTTC. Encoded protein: CASGVRTGLFYEQYF.

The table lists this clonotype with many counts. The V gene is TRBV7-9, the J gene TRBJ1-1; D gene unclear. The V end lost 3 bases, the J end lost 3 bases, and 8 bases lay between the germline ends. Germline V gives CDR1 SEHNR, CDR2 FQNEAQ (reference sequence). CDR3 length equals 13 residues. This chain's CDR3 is CASSFGTHTEAFF. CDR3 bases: TGTGCCAGCAGCTTCGGCACCCACACTGAAGCTTTCTTT.

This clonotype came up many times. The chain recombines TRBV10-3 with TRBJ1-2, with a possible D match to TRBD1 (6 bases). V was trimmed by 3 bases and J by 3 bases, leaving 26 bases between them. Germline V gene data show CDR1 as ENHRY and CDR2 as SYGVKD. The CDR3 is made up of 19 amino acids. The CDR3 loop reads CAISEPGLSARGEDYGYTF. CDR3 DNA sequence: TGTGCCATCAGTGAACCGGGGTTATCTGCAAGGGGGGAGGACTATGGCTACACCTTC.

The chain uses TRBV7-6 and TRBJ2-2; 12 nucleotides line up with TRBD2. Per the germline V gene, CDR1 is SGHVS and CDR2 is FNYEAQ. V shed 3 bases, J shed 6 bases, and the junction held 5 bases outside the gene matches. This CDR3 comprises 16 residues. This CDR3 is CASSFSSGGAAGELFF. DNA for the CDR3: TGTGCCAGCAGCTTCTCTAGCGGGGGGGCCGCCGGGGAGCTGTTTTTT.

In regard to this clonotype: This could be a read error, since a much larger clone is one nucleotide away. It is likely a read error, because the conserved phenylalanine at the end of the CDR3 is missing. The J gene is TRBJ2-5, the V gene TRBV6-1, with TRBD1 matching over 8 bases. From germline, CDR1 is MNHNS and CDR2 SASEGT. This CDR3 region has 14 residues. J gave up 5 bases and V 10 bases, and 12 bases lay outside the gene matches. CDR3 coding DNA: TGTGCCATCTCACGCAGGGGGCGCGGGGAGACCCAGTACTCC. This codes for CAISRRGRGETQYS.

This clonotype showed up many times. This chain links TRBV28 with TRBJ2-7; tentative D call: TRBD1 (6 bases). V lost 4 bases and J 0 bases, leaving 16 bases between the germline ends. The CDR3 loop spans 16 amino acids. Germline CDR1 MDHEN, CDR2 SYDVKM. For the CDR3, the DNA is TGTGCCAGCAGTTCCTATTATGGACAGATCTCCTACGAGCAGTACTTC. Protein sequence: CASSSYYGQISYEQYF.

CDR3 loop: CASSQLRTGGKTQYF. For the CDR3, the DNA is TGTGCCAGCAGCCAACTGCGGACAGGGGGGAAGACCCAGTACTTC. V gene TRBV3-1 combines with J gene TRBJ2-5, with 10 bases matching TRBD1. Germline V gene lookup returns CDR1 LGHDT and CDR2 YNNKEL (reference sequence). The CDR3 spans 15 residues. Trimming removed 2 bases from V and 6 bases from J; junction bases left unmatched: 6.

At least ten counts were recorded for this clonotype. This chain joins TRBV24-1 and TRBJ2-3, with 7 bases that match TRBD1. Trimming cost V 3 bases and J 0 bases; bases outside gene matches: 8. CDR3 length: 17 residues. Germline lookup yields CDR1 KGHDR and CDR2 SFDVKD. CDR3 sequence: CATSDGATGWSTDTQYF. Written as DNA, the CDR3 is TGTGCCACCAGTGATGGGGCGACAGGGTGGAGCACAGATACGCAGTATTTT.

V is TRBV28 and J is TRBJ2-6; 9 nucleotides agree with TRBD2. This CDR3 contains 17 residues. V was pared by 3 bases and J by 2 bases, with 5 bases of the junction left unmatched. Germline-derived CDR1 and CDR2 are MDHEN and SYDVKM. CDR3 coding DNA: TGTGCCAGCAGTTTCTCCGTAGCGGGAGCTGGGGCCAACGTCCTGACTTTC. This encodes CASSFSVAGAGANVLTF.

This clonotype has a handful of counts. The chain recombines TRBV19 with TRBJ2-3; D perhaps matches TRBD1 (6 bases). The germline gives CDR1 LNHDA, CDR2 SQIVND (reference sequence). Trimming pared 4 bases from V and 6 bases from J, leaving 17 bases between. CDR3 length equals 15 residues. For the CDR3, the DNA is TGTGCCAGTAGTACGTCCCGGGACAAGGAGGATACGCAGTATTTT. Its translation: CASSTSRDKEDTQYF.

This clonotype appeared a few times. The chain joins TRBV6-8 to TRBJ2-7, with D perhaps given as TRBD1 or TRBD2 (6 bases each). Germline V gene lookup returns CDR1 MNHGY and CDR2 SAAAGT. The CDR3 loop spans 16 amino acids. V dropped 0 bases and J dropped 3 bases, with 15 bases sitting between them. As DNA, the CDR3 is TGTGCCAGCAGTTACTCGATGGGGGGCTTTATCTACGAGCAGTACTTC. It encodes CASSYSMGGFIYEQYF.

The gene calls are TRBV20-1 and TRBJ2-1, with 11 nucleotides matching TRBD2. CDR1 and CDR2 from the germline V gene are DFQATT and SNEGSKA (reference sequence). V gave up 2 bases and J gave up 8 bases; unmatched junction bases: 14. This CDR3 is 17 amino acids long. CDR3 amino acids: CSARSPASGRLVDEQFF. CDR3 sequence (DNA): TGCAGTGCTAGAAGTCCGGCTAGCGGGAGGCTTGTAGATGAGCAGTTCTTC.

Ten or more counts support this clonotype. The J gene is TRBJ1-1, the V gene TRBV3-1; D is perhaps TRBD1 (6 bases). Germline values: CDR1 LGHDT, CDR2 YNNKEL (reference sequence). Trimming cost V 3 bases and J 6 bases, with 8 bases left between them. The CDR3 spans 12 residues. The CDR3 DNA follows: TGTGCCAGCAGCCAGTGGACAGCTGAAGCTTTCTTT. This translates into CASSQWTAEAFF.

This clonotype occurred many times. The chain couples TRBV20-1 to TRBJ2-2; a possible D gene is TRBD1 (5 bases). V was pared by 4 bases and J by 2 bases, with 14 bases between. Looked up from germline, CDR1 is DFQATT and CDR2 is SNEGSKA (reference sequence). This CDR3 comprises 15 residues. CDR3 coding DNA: TGCAGTGCTAATGTAAGGGGCCAAAACACCGGGGAGCTGTTTTTT. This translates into CSANVRGQNTGELFF.

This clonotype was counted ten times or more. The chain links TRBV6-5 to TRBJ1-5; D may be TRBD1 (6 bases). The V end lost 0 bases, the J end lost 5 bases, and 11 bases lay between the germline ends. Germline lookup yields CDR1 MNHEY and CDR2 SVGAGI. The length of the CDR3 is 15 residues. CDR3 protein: CASSYSTGGDQPQHF. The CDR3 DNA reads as TGTGCCAGCAGTTACTCGACAGGAGGGGATCAGCCCCAGCATTTT.

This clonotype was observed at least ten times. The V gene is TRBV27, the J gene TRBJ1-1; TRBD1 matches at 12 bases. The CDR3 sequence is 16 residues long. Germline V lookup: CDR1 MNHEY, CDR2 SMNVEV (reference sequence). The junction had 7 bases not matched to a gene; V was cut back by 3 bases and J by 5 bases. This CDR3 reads CASSFSGTGGATEAFF. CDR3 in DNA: TGTGCCAGCAGTTTCTCCGGGACAGGGGGCGCGACTGAAGCTTTCTTT.

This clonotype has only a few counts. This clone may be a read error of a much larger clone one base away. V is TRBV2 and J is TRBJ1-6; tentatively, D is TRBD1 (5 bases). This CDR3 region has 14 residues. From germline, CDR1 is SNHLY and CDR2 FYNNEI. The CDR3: CASSVLTDNSPPHF. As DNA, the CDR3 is TGTGCCAGCAGTGTTTTGACAGATAATTCACCCCCCCACTTT.

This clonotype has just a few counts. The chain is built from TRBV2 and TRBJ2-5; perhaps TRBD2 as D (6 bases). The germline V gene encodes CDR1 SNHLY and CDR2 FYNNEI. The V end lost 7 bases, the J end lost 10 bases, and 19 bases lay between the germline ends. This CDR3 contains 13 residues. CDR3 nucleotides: TGTGCCAGCAAGGGTCTAGCGTCCGGGGGCCAGTACTTC. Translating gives CASKGLASGGQYF.

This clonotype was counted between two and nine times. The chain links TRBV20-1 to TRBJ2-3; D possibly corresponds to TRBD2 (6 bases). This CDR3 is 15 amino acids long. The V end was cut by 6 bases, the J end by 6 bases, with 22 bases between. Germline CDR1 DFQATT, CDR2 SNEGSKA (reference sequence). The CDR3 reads CSATTGTLRADTQYF. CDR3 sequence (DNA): TGCAGTGCAACGACCGGGACTCTGAGGGCCGATACGCAGTATTTT.

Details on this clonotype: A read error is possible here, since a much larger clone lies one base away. The CDR3 coding sequence is TGTGCCAGCAGTTTAGGGGCTAGCGAGGGGCCAGGATCCTACGAGCAGTACTTC. It codes for CASSLGASEGPGSYEQYF. The V gene is TRBV27, the J gene TRBJ2-7; D might be TRBD2 (6 bases). CDR3 length: 18 residues. Between the trimmed V and J ends, which lost 2 bases and 1 base, there was a span of 21 bases. CDR1 and CDR2 (germline): MNHEY, SMNVEV (reference sequence).

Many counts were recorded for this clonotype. The CDR3 DNA reads as TGTGCCAGCAGTCCGGGACAGGGGAATGAAAAACTGTTTTTT. It is translated as CASSPGQGNEKLFF. This chain joins TRBV12-3 or TRBV12-4 and TRBJ1-4, with TRBD1 identical over 10 bases. After removal of 5 bases from V and 5 bases from J, the junction contained 2 bases not matched to a gene. This CDR3 has 14 amino acids.

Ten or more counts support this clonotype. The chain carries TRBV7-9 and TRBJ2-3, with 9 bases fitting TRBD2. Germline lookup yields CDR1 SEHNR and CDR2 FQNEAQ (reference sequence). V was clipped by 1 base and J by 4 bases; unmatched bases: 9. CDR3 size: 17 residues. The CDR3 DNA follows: TGTGCCAGCAGCTTAGTAACAGCGGGGGGCCGCCCAGATACGCAGTATTTT. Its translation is CASSLVTAGGRPDTQYF.

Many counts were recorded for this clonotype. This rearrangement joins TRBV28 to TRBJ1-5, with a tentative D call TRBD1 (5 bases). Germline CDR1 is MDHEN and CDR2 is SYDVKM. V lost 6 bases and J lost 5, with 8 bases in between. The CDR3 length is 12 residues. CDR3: CASRLTDQPQHF. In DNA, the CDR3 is TGTGCCAGCAGATTGACAGATCAGCCCCAGCATTTT.

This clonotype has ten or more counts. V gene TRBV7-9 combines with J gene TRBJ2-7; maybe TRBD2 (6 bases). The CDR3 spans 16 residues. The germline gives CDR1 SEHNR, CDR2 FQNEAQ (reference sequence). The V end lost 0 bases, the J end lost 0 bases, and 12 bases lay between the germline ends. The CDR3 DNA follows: TGTGCCAGCAGCTTAGCCCGCGGGGTAGCCTCCTACGAGCAGTACTTC. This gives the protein CASSLARGVASYEQYF.

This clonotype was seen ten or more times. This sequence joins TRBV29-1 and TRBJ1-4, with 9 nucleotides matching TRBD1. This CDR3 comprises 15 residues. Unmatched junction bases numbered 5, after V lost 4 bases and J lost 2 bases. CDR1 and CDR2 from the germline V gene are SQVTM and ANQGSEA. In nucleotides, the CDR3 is TGCAGCGTTGGGATACAGGGGGCGACTAATGAAAAACTGTTTTTT. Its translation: CSVGIQGATNEKLFF.